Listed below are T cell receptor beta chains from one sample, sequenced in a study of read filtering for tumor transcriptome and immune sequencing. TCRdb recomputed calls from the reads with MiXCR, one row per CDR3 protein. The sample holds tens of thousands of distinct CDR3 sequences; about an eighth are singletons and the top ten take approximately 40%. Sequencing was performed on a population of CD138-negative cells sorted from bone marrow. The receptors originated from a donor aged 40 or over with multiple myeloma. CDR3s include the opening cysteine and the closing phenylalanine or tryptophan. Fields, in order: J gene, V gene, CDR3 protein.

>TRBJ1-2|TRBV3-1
CASSRGGGNYGYTF
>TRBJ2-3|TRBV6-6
CASSYSGGAQYF
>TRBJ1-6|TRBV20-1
CSAPPDLGSPLHF
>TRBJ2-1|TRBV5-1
CASSSKLAGSYNEQFF
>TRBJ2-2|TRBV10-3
CAISRTGTNTGELFF
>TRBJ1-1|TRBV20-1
CSARDYTVWSADTEAFF
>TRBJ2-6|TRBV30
CAGQQGSGANVLTF
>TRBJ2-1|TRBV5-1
CASAPGGAGNEQFF
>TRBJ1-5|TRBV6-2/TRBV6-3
CASSWYKNSNQPQHF
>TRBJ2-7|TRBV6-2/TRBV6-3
CASSYGEGSMYYEQYF
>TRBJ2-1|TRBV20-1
CSARALGGGGLDEQFF
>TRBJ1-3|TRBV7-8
CASSQDRDSGNTIYF
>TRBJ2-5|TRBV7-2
CASSQSPRGTQYF
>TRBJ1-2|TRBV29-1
CSVLLQGAIRGYTF
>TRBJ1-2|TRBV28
CASSSISLQYGYTF
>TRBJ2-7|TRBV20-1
CSAGTSSTYEQYF
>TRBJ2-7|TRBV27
CASSAGQAYEQYF
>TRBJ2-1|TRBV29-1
CSVRQSIEQFF
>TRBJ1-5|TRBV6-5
CASSRQPSNQPQHF
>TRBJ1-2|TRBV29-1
CSPNLVRWDRGRANYGYTF
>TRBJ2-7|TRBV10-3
CATTGSYEQYF
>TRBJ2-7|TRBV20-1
CSAGRPPGGYEQYF
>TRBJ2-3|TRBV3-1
CASSHRLAGGDTQYF
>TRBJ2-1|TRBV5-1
CASSSGLAGGPPNEQFF
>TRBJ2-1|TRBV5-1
CASSLAGNNEQFF
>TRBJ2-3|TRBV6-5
CASSYSTASTDTQYF
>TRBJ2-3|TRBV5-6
CASSLGSDSRTDTQYF
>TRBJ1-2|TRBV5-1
CASSSLPFRANYGYTF
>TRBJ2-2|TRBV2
CASSKAGGGTGELFF